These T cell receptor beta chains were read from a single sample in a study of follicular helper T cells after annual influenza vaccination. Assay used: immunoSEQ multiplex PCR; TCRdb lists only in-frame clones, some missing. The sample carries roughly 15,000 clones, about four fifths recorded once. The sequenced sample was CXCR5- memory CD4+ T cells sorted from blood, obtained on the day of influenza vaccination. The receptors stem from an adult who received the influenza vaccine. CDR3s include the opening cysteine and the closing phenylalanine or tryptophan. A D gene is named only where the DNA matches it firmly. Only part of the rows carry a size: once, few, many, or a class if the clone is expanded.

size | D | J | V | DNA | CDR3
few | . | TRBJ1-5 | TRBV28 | TGTGCCAGCAGTGTGACCAGGGCCCAGCATTTT | CASSVTRAQHF
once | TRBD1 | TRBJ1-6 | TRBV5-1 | TGCGCCAGCAGCTACCAACAGGGGGCTCTACATTCACCCCTCCACTTT | CASSYQQGALHSPLHF
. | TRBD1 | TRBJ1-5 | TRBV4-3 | TGCGCCAGCAGCCGGAACCGCGGGACAGGGGATCAGCCCCAGCATTTT | CASSRNRGTGDQPQHF
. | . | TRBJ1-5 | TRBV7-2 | TGTGCCAGCAGCTGGGACATTGATCAGCCCCAGCATTTT | CASSWDIDQPQHF
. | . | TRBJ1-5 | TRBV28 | TGTGCCAGCAGAGACGAGGGGAGGAAGGCTAATCAGCCCCAGCATTTT | CASRDEGRKANQPQHF
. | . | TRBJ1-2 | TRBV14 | TGTGCCAGCAGCCAAGATATCTCCAGAAACTATGGCTACACCTTC | CASSQDISRNYGYTF
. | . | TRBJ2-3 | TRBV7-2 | TGTGCCAGCAGCTTATTTAAAGATACGCAGTATTTT | CASSLFKDTQYF
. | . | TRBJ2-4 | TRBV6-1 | TGTGCCAGCAGTGAAGCGTACAGGGTGGTCGCCAAAAACATTCAGTACTTC | CASSEAYRVVAKNIQYF
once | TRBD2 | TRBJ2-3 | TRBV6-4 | TGTGCCAGCAGTTCAACTAGCGGGGAAACAGATACGCAGTATTTT | CASSSTSGETDTQYF
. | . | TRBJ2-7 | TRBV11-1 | TGTGCCAGCAGTCAGCCGCCTGTCTCCTACGAGCAGTACTTC | CASSQPPVSYEQYF
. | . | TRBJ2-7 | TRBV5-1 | TGCGCCAGCAGCAGCCGGGGGAGAGGCGAGCAGTACTTC | CASSSRGRGEQYF
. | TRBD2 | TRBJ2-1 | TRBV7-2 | TGTGCCAGCAGTACCGGGACTAGCGTGAATGAGCAGTTCTTC | CASSTGTSVNEQFF
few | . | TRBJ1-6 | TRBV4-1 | TGCGCCAGCAGCCAACCACGGACGGGTAATTCACCCCTCCACTTT | CASSQPRTGNSPLHF
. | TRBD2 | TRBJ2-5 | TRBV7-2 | TGTGCCAGCAGCTTTAGCGGGGGGGGCGAGACCCAGTACTTC | CASSFSGGGETQYF
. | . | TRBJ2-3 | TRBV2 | TGTGCCAGCAGTGGGCCCCGCGGTCAAGATACGCAGTATTTT | CASSGPRGQDTQYF
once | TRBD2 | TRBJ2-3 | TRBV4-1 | TGCGCCAGCAGTCGTACTAGCGGGGGGCCAGGCACAGATACGCAGTATTTT | CASSRTSGGPGTDTQYF
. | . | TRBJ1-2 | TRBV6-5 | TGTGCCAGCAGTTCCACTGACAGAGACTATGGCTACACCTTC | CASSSTDRDYGYTF
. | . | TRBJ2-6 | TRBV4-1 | TGCGCCAGCAGCCAAGGAAAGGGGACCCAGGCCAACGTCCTGACTTTC | CASSQGKGTQANVLTF
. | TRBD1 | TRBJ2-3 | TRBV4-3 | TGCGCCAGCAGCCAAGATGATGGGGGACAGGGCACAGATACGCAGTATTTT | CASSQDDGGQGTDTQYF
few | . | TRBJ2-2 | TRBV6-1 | TGTGCCAGCAGTGCACAGGGAGAGGGGGAGCTGTTTTTT | CASSAQGEGELFF
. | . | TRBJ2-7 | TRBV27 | TGTGCCAGCAGTTCGGGTTGGGGCGCCCCGGGTTCCGAGCAGTACTTC | CASSSGWGAPGSEQYF
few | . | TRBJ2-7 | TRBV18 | TGTGCCAGCTCACCAGGGACGGGTAACTACGAGCAGTACTTC | CASSPGTGNYEQYF
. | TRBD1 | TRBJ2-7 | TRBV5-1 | TGCGCCAGCAGCTTGGTGGCAGGGGGCGGGTACGAGCAGTACTTC | CASSLVAGGGYEQYF
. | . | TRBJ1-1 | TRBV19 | TGTGCCAGTACCGAAACAGGAATTGACACTGAAGCTTTCTTT | CASTETGIDTEAFF
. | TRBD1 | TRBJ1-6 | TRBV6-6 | TGTGCCAGCAGTTCGGGACAGGGTAGGCATTCACCCCTCCACTTT | CASSSGQGRHSPLHF
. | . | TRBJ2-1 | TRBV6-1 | TGTGCCAGCAGGCTTCAATCGGGCAATGAGCAGTTCTTC | CASRLQSGNEQFF
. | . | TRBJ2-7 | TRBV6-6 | TGTGCCAGCGCTGGTGGGTGGGGCTACGAGCAGTACTTC | CASAGGWGYEQYF
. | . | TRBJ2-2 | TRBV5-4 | TGTGCCAGCAGCTGGGGGGGACAGCCTGATGGGGAGCTGTTTTTT | CASSWGGQPDGELFF
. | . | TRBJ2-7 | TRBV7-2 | TGTGCCAGCAGCTTAGCGCATCACTACTACGAGCAGTACTTC | CASSLAHHYYEQYF
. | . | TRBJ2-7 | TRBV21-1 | TGTGCCAGCAGTCGGACTAGCGGGGGAAGTGACGAGCAGTACTTC | CASSRTSGGSDEQYF
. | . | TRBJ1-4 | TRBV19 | TGTGCCAGTAACGCCTTAAGACAGACTAATGAAAAACTGTTTTTT | CASNALRQTNEKLFF
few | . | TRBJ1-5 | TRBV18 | TGTGCCAGCTCACCACTGGGGGGAGAGAGCCAGCCCCAGCATTTT | CASSPLGGESQPQHF
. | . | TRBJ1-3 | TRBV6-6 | TGTGCCAGCCGCCCTGGGGTCGACTCTGGAAACACCATATATTTT | CASRPGVDSGNTIYF
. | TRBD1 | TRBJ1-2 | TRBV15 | TGTGCCACCAGCAGAGAACAGGGGGGCACCTATGGCTACACCTTC | CATSREQGGTYGYTF
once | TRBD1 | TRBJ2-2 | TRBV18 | TGTGCCAGCTCCGGAACAGGGGGCACCGGGGAGCTGTTTTTT | CASSGTGGTGELFF
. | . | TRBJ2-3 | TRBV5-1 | TGCGCCAGCAGCTGGGGGGACGTAGCGAGGACAGATACGCAGTATTTT | CASSWGDVARTDTQYF
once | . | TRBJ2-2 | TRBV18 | TGTGCCAGCTCACCAGGGGTCAGCGGGGAGCTGTTTTTT | CASSPGVSGELFF
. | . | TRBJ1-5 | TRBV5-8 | TGTGCCAGCAGCTTGGGGACAGACTATCAGCCCCAGCATTTT | CASSLGTDYQPQHF
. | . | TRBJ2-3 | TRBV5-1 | TGCGCCAGCAGCCCCCGATTAACAGATACGCAGTATTTT | CASSPRLTDTQYF
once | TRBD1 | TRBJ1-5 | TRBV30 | TGTGCCTTCAGACAGGGTGTGAATCAGCCCCAGCATTTT | CAFRQGVNQPQHF
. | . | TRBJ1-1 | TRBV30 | TGTGCCTGGGCTCTCGGTGGGTCGAACACTGAAGCTTTCTTT | CAWALGGSNTEAFF
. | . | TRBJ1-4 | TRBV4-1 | TGCGCCAGCAGCCGATCTGGGGGAACTAATGAAAAACTGTTTTTT | CASSRSGGTNEKLFF
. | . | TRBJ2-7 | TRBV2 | TGTGCCAGCAGTGAACAGGGGAGATTCTACGAGCAGTACTTC | CASSEQGRFYEQYF